Described below is a single TCR beta chain sequence and its context. The germline gives CDR1 GTSNPN, CDR2 SVGIG (reference sequence). Trimming cost V 3 bases and J 2 bases, with 16 bases left between them. CDR3 length: 15 amino acids. Clones were read by immunoSEQ multiplex PCR, and TCRdb kept only the in-frame ones, dropping some. The sample includes approximately 15,000 clones, approximately 78% seen only once; the top ten take 22%. This record belongs to a study of blood T cell repertoires in COVID-19. On the study more broadly: PBMCs, B-cell-depleted T cells, or T cells provided the cDNA or gDNA that made up the material.

V usage is TRBV30 and J usage is TRBJ2-5; D call uncertain. The receptor was derived from a man in his 60s with active or convalescent COVID-19. The sample was peripheral blood. DNA of the CDR3: TGTGCCTGGAGCGTGAGGCTCGGGTATCAAGAGACCCAGTACTTC. Translating it yields CAWSVRLGYQETQYF.